The T cell receptor (beta chain) under discussion was sequenced for a study of cytomegalovirus exposure and HLA in healthy donors. J lost 3 bases, V lost 10 bases, and 4 bases had no gene match. The length of the CDR3 is 12 residues. Germline values: CDR1 MNHEY, CDR2 SVGAGI. In the PCR, 60 Vbeta and 13 Jbeta primers were used. Libraries were prepared by immunoSEQ multiplex PCR; TCRdb keeps only in-frame clonotypes and omits some of them. The sample carries more than 80,000 clones, about 70% recorded once. This clone appeared a few times. Each of the donors was a healthy bone marrow donor. Sequences were obtained from PBMCs. The TCR was taken from a boy aged 10-17 years in good health and CMV-seronegative. The chain joins TRBV6-5 to TRBJ2-7; 9 nucleotides line up with TRBD1. The DNA of the CDR3 is TGTGCCACCAGGACAGGGGACTACGAGCAGTACTTC. As protein: CATRTGDYEQYF.